A selection of T cell receptor beta chains follows, all from one sample in a study of T cell repertoires in cytomegalovirus infection. TCRdb reanalysed the reads using MiXCR and keeps one entry per CDR3 protein. The data show about 150,000 distinct CDR3 sequences, roughly a sixth seen once. The sample comprised CD8+ T cells from PBMCs. These receptors were collected from a human donor in good health (CMV status not recorded). Some clones in this sample may be carry-over from other donors' samples. The CDR3 runs from the conserved cysteine through the conserved F or W. Each record gives: clone size, J gene, CDR3 length, V gene, CDR3 protein. Only part of the rows carry a size: once, few, many, or a class if the clone is expanded.

clone_size: many
j_call: TRBJ2-5
cdr3_length: 19
v_call: TRBV7-2
cdr3_aa: CASSLNRLSKMGVQETQYF

clone_size: NA
j_call: TRBJ2-7
cdr3_length: 14
v_call: TRBV7-2
cdr3_aa: CASRPGGTAYEQYF

clone_size: NA
j_call: TRBJ2-3
cdr3_length: 14
v_call: TRBV20-1
cdr3_aa: CSASIGTIRDTQYF

clone_size: few
j_call: TRBJ2-5
cdr3_length: 14
v_call: TRBV20-1
cdr3_aa: CSASPPDREETQYF

clone_size: NA
j_call: TRBJ2-3
cdr3_length: 14
v_call: TRBV27
cdr3_aa: CASRPFRTADTQYF

clone_size: many
j_call: TRBJ2-7
cdr3_length: 16
v_call: TRBV7-2
cdr3_aa: CASSEDRVQPSYEQYF

clone_size: NA
j_call: TRBJ2-7
cdr3_length: 16
v_call: TRBV20-1
cdr3_aa: CSARDKEDGGYYEQYF

clone_size: few
j_call: TRBJ2-1
cdr3_length: 12
v_call: TRBV6-4
cdr3_aa: CASRGGYNEQFF

clone_size: NA
j_call: TRBJ2-6
cdr3_length: 15
v_call: TRBV6-2/TRBV6-3
cdr3_aa: CASSYPRAGANVLTF

clone_size: NA
j_call: TRBJ2-1
cdr3_length: 10
v_call: TRBV5-3
cdr3_aa: CARSYHEQFF

clone_size: few
j_call: TRBJ2-7
cdr3_length: 13
v_call: TRBV6-5
cdr3_aa: CASRWSDSYEQYF

clone_size: NA
j_call: TRBJ2-6
cdr3_length: 17
v_call: TRBV14
cdr3_aa: CASSQAWQYSGANVLTF

clone_size: few
j_call: TRBJ2-5
cdr3_length: 14
v_call: TRBV7-8
cdr3_aa: CASTRDSWTETQYF

clone_size: few
j_call: TRBJ1-2
cdr3_length: 14
v_call: TRBV6-5
cdr3_aa: CASSFYEGNYGYTF

clone_size: many
j_call: TRBJ2-1
cdr3_length: 17
v_call: TRBV7-2
cdr3_aa: CASSNRDRVRDINEQFF

clone_size: few
j_call: TRBJ1-1
cdr3_length: 13
v_call: TRBV28
cdr3_aa: CASCLLGSPEAFF

clone_size: many
j_call: TRBJ2-1
cdr3_length: 16
v_call: TRBV7-9
cdr3_aa: CASSLAVSPSRDEQFF

clone_size: NA
j_call: TRBJ2-1
cdr3_length: 15
v_call: TRBV7-2
cdr3_aa: CASSPTSGVGDEQFF

clone_size: many
j_call: TRBJ2-1
cdr3_length: 14
v_call: TRBV7-9
cdr3_aa: CASSGTSGLNEQFF

clone_size: few
j_call: TRBJ2-1
cdr3_length: 12
v_call: TRBV11-1
cdr3_aa: CASSFGVNEQFF

clone_size: few
j_call: TRBJ2-5
cdr3_length: 16
v_call: TRBV7-6
cdr3_aa: CASSLGARTSWGTQYF

clone_size: few
j_call: TRBJ2-2
cdr3_length: 12
v_call: TRBV25-1
cdr3_aa: CASSEFNGELFF

clone_size: NA
j_call: TRBJ2-7
cdr3_length: 16
v_call: TRBV27
cdr3_aa: CASSSYAGTGGEEQYF

clone_size: many
j_call: TRBJ2-5
cdr3_length: 16
v_call: TRBV7-2
cdr3_aa: CASSTTTKTLQETQYF

clone_size: few
j_call: TRBJ1-1
cdr3_length: 9
v_call: TRBV20-1
cdr3_aa: CSASLEAFF

clone_size: few
j_call: TRBJ2-1
cdr3_length: 14
v_call: TRBV5-5
cdr3_aa: CASSSEGTVNEQFF

clone_size: many
j_call: TRBJ1-2
cdr3_length: 12
v_call: TRBV7-2
cdr3_aa: CASSPRTTLYTF

clone_size: NA
j_call: TRBJ2-1
cdr3_length: 20
v_call: TRBV7-6
cdr3_aa: CASSSRLTSGRHGNYNEQFF

clone_size: few
j_call: TRBJ2-1
cdr3_length: 12
v_call: TRBV20-1
cdr3_aa: CSGGQGDDEQFF

clone_size: NA
j_call: TRBJ2-7
cdr3_length: 14
v_call: TRBV28
cdr3_aa: CASRSRGGRYEQYF

clone_size: NA
j_call: TRBJ2-7
cdr3_length: 14
v_call: TRBV20-1
cdr3_aa: CSAPFSGGRNEQYF

clone_size: few
j_call: TRBJ2-7
cdr3_length: 14
v_call: TRBV7-9
cdr3_aa: CASSQSGVFYEQYF

clone_size: NA
j_call: TRBJ2-7
cdr3_length: 14
v_call: TRBV7-8
cdr3_aa: CASSFRATSYEQYF

clone_size: many
j_call: TRBJ1-2
cdr3_length: 16
v_call: TRBV7-2
cdr3_aa: CASYGQDQPYNYGYTF

clone_size: few
j_call: TRBJ1-1
cdr3_length: 16
v_call: TRBV15
cdr3_aa: CATSRVPRGVDTEAFF

clone_size: few
j_call: TRBJ2-7
cdr3_length: 14
v_call: TRBV7-8
cdr3_aa: CASSSETDSYEQYF

clone_size: NA
j_call: TRBJ2-5
cdr3_length: 17
v_call: TRBV7-2
cdr3_aa: CASSLNGGGGAVETQYF

clone_size: NA
j_call: TRBJ1-1
cdr3_length: 14
v_call: TRBV6-5
cdr3_aa: CASSYKQGGTEAFF

clone_size: once
j_call: TRBJ2-6
cdr3_length: 18
v_call: TRBV6-2/TRBV6-3
cdr3_aa: CASSSLGGADSGANVLTF

clone_size: few
j_call: TRBJ2-3
cdr3_length: 15
v_call: TRBV28
cdr3_aa: CASSFQAASTDTQYF

clone_size: NA
j_call: TRBJ2-3
cdr3_length: 17
v_call: TRBV5-4
cdr3_aa: CASSLPRQGTSTDTQYF

clone_size: few
j_call: TRBJ2-1
cdr3_length: 13
v_call: TRBV12-5
cdr3_aa: CASGLSYYNEQFF

clone_size: NA
j_call: TRBJ2-1
cdr3_length: 17
v_call: TRBV7-9
cdr3_aa: CASTPPVRETVYNEQFF

clone_size: medium-sized
j_call: TRBJ2-2
cdr3_length: 12
v_call: TRBV6-2/TRBV6-3
cdr3_aa: CASSLYTGELFF

clone_size: NA
j_call: TRBJ2-7
cdr3_length: 13
v_call: TRBV6-2/TRBV6-3
cdr3_aa: CASSYGVLGEQYF

clone_size: few
j_call: TRBJ2-5
cdr3_length: 14
v_call: TRBV6-2/TRBV6-3
cdr3_aa: CASKVDRAKETQYF

clone_size: NA
j_call: TRBJ1-4
cdr3_length: 18
v_call: TRBV4-2
cdr3_aa: CASSQEMLGTGVNEKLFF

clone_size: NA
j_call: TRBJ2-7
cdr3_length: 13
v_call: TRBV6-2/TRBV6-3
cdr3_aa: CASSSNRFYEQYF

clone_size: few
j_call: TRBJ2-1
cdr3_length: 16
v_call: TRBV6-4
cdr3_aa: CASSDGATHSYNEQFF

clone_size: many
j_call: TRBJ2-1
cdr3_length: 15
v_call: TRBV19
cdr3_aa: CASTNRLRSYNEQFF

clone_size: few
j_call: TRBJ2-7
cdr3_length: 16
v_call: TRBV7-2
cdr3_aa: CASSLVSGGSSYEQYF

clone_size: NA
j_call: TRBJ2-1
cdr3_length: 15
v_call: TRBV11-2
cdr3_aa: CASSLWDSGPNEQFF

clone_size: NA
j_call: TRBJ1-1
cdr3_length: 13
v_call: TRBV28
cdr3_aa: CASSFSMNTEAFF

clone_size: NA
j_call: TRBJ2-7
cdr3_length: 12
v_call: TRBV6-2/TRBV6-3
cdr3_aa: CASSNDIYEQYF

clone_size: NA
j_call: TRBJ2-1
cdr3_length: 14
v_call: TRBV6-2/TRBV6-3
cdr3_aa: CASSYGGAWNEQFF

clone_size: NA
j_call: TRBJ2-5
cdr3_length: 18
v_call: TRBV4-1
cdr3_aa: CASSLTDNANPTRETQYF

clone_size: NA
j_call: TRBJ2-1
cdr3_length: 16
v_call: TRBV15
cdr3_aa: CATSRDREGTYNEQFF

clone_size: few
j_call: TRBJ2-1
cdr3_length: 14
v_call: TRBV12-5
cdr3_aa: CASASQDRVDEQFF

clone_size: few
j_call: TRBJ2-3
cdr3_length: 14
v_call: TRBV6-4
cdr3_aa: CASSEVGEADTQYF